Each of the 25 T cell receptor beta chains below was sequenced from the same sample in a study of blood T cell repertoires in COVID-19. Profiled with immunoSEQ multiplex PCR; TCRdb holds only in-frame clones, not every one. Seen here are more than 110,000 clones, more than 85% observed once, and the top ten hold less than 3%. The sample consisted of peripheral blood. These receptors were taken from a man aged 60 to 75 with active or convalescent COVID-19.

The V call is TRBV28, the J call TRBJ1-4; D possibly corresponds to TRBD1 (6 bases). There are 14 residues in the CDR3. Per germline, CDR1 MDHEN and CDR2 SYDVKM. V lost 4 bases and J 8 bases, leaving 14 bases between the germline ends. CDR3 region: CASSSRAGVEKLFF. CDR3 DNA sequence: TGTGCCAGCAGTTCGCGGGCAGGGGTCGAAAAACTGTTTTTT.

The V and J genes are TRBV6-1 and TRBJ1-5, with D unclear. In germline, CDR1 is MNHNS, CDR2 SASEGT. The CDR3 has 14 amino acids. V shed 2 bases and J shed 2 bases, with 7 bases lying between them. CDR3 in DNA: TGTGCCAGCAGTGAACGCTATGGCAATCAGCCCCAGCATTTT. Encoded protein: CASSERYGNQPQHF.

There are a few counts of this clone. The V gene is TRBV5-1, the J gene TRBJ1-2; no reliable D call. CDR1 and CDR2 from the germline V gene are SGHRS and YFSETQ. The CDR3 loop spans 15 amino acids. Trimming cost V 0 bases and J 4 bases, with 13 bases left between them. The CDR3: CASSLAEGGVYGYTF. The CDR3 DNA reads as TGCGCCAGCAGCTTGGCCGAAGGCGGGGTCTATGGCTACACCTTC.

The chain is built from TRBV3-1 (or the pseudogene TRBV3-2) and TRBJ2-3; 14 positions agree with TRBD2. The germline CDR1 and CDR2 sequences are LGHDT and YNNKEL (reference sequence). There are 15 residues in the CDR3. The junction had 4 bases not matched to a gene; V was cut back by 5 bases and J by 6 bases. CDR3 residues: CASSSRLAGGDTQYF. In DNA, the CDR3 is TGTGCCAGCAGCTCCCGACTAGCGGGGGGGGATACGCAGTATTTT.

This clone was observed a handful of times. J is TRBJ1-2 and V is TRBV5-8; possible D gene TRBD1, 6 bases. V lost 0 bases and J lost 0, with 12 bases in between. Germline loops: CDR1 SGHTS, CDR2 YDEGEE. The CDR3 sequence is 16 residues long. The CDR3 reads CASSLVGQPPNYGYTF. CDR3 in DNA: TGTGCCAGCAGCTTGGTAGGACAGCCTCCTAACTATGGCTACACCTTC.

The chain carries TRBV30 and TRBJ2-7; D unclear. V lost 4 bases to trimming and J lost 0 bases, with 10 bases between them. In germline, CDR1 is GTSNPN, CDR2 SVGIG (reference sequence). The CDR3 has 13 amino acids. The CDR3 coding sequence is TGTGCCTGGAACGGTGATACCTCCTACGAGCAGTACTTC. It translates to CAWNGDTSYEQYF.

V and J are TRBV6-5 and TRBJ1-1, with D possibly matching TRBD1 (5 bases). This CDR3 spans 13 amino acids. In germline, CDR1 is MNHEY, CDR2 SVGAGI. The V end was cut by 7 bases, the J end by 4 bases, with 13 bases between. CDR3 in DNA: TGTGCCAGCACCCCCCGGGGGGGCACTGAAGCTTTCTTT. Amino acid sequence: CASTPRGGTEAFF.

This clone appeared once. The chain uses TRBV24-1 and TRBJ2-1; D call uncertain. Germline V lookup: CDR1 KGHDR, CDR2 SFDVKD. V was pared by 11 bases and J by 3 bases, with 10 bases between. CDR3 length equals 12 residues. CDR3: CASSDGYNEQFF. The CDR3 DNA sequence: TGTGCCAGTTCAGATGGCTACAATGAGCAGTTCTTC.

The CDR3 DNA follows: TGTGCCAGCTCACGAAATAGCGGGGGGCAGTACTTC. It is translated as CASSRNSGGQYF. The chain couples TRBV18 to TRBJ2-7; 9 bases are shared with TRBD2. J was trimmed by 9 bases and V by 4 bases; bases with no gene match: 4. The germline V gene has CDR1 KGHSH and CDR2 LQKENI. The CDR3 totals 12 residues.

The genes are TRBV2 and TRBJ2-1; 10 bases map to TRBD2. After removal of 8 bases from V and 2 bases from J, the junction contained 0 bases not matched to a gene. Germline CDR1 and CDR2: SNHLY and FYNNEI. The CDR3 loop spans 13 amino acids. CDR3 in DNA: TGTGCCAGCCTAGCGGGGGCCTACAATGAGCAGTTCTTC. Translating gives CASLAGAYNEQFF.

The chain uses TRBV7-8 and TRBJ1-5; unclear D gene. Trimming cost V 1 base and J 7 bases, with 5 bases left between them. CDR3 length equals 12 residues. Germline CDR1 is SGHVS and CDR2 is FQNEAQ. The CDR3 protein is CASSLVGQPQHF. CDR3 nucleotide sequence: TGTGCCAGCAGCTTAGTTGGCCAGCCCCAGCATTTT. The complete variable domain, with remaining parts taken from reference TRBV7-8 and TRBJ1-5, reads GAGVSQSPRYKVAKRGQDVALRCDPISGHVSLFWYQQALGQGPEFLTYFQNEAQLDKSGLPSDRFFAERPEGSVSTLKIQRTQQEDSAVYLCASSLVGQPQHFGDGTRLSIL.

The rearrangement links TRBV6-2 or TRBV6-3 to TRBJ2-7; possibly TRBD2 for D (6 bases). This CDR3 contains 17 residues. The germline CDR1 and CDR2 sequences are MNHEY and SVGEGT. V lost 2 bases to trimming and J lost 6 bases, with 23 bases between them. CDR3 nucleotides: TGTGCCAGCAGTTACCTTACCGTAACTAGCTTCCCGGCCGAGCAGTACTTC. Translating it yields CASSYLTVTSFPAEQYF.

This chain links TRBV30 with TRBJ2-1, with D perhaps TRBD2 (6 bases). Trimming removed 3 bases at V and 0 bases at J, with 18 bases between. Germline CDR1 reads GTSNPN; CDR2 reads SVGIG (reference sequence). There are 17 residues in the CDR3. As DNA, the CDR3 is TGTGCCTGGAGGGCACTGGAGGGGTTGGGCTCCTACAATGAGCAGTTCTTC. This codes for CAWRALEGLGSYNEQFF.

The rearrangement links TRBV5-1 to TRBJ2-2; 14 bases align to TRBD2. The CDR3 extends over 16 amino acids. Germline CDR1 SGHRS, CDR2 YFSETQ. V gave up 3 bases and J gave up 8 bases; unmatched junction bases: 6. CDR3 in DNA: TGCGCCAGCAGCTCCGGGACTAGCGGGGGTTATGGGGAGCTGTTTTTT. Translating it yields CASSSGTSGGYGELFF.

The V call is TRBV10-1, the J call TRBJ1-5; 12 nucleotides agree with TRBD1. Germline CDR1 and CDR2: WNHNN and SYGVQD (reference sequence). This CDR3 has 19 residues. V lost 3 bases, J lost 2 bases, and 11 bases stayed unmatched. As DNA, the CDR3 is TGCGCCAGCAGTGAACCCCGGGACAGGGGGCAAGTAGGCAATCAGCCCCAGCATTTT. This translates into CASSEPRDRGQVGNQPQHF.

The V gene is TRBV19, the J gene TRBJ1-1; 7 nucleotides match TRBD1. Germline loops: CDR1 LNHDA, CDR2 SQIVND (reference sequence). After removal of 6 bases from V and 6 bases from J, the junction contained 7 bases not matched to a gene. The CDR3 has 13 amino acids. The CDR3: CASRPGTVSEAFF. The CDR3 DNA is TGTGCCAGTAGACCTGGGACAGTATCTGAAGCTTTCTTT.

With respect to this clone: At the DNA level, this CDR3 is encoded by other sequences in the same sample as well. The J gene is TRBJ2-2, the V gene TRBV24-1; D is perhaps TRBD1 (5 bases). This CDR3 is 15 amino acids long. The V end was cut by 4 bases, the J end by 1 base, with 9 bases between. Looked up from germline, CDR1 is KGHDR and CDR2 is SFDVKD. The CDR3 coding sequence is TGTGCCACCAGTGACCCTGGACAGAACACCGGGGAGCTGTTTTTT. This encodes CATSDPGQNTGELFF.

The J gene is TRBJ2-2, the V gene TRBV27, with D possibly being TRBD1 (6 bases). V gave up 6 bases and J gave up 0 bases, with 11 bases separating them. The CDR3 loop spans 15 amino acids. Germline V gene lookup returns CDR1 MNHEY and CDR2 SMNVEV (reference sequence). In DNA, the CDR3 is TGTGCCAGCAGATTAGGGACAACGAACACCGGGGAGCTGTTTTTT. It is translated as CASRLGTTNTGELFF.

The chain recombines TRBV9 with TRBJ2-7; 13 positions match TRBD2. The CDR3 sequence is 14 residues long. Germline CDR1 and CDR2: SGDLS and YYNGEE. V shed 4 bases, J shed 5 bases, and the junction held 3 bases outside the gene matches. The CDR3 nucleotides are TGTGCCAGCAGCCGGACTAGCGGGAGTAACGAGCAGTACTTC. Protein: CASSRTSGSNEQYF.

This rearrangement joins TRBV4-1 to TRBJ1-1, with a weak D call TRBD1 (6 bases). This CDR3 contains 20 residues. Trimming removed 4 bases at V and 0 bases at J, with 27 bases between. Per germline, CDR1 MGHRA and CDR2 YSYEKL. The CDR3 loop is CASSPGVGSFKDVMNTEAFF. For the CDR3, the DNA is TGCGCCAGCAGCCCAGGGGTGGGTTCGTTTAAGGATGTAATGAACACTGAAGCTTTCTTT.

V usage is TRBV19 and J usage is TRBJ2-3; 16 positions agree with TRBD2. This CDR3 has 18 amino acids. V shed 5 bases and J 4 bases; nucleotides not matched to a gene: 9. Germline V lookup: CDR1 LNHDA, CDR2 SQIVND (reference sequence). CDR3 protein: CASSPLPGLAGGADTQYF. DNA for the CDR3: TGTGCCAGTAGTCCCTTACCGGGACTAGCGGGGGGGGCAGATACGCAGTATTTT.

The chain's CDR3 is CATSRVRTGGREKLFF. CDR3 DNA: TGTGCCACCAGCAGAGTACGGACAGGGGGCCGCGAAAAACTGTTTTTT. V is TRBV15 and J is TRBJ1-4; 11 bases agree with TRBD1. V lost 1 base to trimming and J lost 8 bases; unmatched junction nucleotides: 6. CDR3 size: 16 residues. From germline, CDR1 is LNHNV and CDR2 YYDKDF (reference sequence). Full variable domain (missing parts from reference TRBV15 and TRBJ1-4): DAMVIQNPRYQVTQFGKPVTLSCSQTLNHNVMYWYQQKSSQAPKLLFHYYDKDFNNEADTPDNFQSRRPNTSFCFLDIRSPGLGDTAMYLCATSRVRTGGREKLFFGSGTQLSVL.

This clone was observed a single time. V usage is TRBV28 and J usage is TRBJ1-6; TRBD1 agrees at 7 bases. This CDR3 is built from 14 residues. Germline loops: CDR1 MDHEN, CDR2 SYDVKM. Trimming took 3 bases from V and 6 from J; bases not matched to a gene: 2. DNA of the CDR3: TGTGCCAGCAGTTTCGGACAGGCTAATTCACCCCTCCACTTT. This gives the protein CASSFGQANSPLHF.

The DNA for the CDR3 is TGTGCCAGCAGCCCTCGACAGGGGGCGAATTATCAGCCCCAGCATTTT. As protein: CASSPRQGANYQPQHF. The rearrangement uses TRBV7-6 and TRBJ1-5, with 10 positions matching TRBD1. Germline V gene data show CDR1 as SGHVS and CDR2 as FNYEAQ. The CDR3 length is 16 residues. Trimming removed 5 bases from V and 5 bases from J; junction bases left unmatched: 9.

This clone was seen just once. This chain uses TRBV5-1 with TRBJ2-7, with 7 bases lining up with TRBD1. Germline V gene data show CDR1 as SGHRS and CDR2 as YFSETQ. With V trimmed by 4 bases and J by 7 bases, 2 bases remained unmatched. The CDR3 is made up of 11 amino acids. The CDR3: CASSGGQEQYF. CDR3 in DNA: TGCGCCAGCAGCGGGGGACAGGAGCAGTACTTC. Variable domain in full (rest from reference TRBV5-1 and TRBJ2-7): KAGVTQTPRYLIKTRGQQVTLSCSPISGHRSVSWYQQTPGQGLQFLFEYFSETQRNKGNFPGRFSGRQFSNSRSEMNVSTLELGDSALYLCASSGGQEQYFGPGTRLTVT.